This entry describes one TCR beta chain. This clone's antigen is unknown. Per-nucleotide qualities are absent, and no much larger clonotype sits a single base away. The sample is drawn from a study of tumor and adjacent non-tumor tissue in lung cancer (dated by TCRdb to the late 2010s). For the study in its entirety: By cancer type, the cohort comprised under 15 adenocarcinoma patients, a couple of squamous cell carcinoma patients and 1 small cell lung cancer patient. The roughly 15 enrolled patients, of whom 10 were men and 5 were women, were aged about 30 to 85 years and were diagnosed with TNM stage I to III disease. Sequencing produced around 130,000,000 productive TCRbeta reads in total, an average of approximately 4.2 million reads per sample. The study compared bulk TCRbeta repertoires between lung tumor tissue and matched distant non-tumor lung tissue from around 16 lung cancer patients. A few dozen paired specimens, one tumor and one normal lung sample per patient, were profiled by TCRbeta CDR3 sequencing. What the work shows at the level of the full study, not this receptor alone: Younger patients had significantly higher TCR diversity, and higher tumor TCR diversity was associated with shorter overall and disease-free survival. Peripheral blood was not sequenced, so blood TCRbeta repertoires were not examined in the lung cancer patients of the study. Tumor tissue showed significantly higher TCR diversity (inverse Simpson) than normal lung tissue, at 431.37 vs 166.20 (P = 0.0075, Mann-Whitney U test). Only roughly 16 patients were included in the cohort, and the need for larger samples and more detailed clinical data was noted by the authors. The sequencing platform is not named in the methods, and unique molecular identifiers are not mentioned. A significantly larger cumulative share of the repertoire was made up by the top 100 clones in normal lung than in tumor tissue.

The receptor library was made with multiplex PCR. Sequencing instrument: Illumina HiSeq 2500. TCRbeta libraries were built by three rounds of nested PCR using primers (Table S4), following protocols modified from ARM-PCR. PCR products of 200-500 bp were gel-excised and purified with the QIAquick gel extraction kit before sequencing. From the authors' description of their analysis: Reads were cleaned using Trimmomatic, were merged into complete CDR3 sequences using FLASH, and were assigned to V(D)J germline segments using MiTCR. VDJtools was used to compute clonal diversity as the inverse Simpson's index. In-frame sequences without a premature stop codon were defined as productive reads. The raw public data were reprocessed by TCRdb itself: fastp quality trimming at Q25, MiXCR clonotype calling, in-frame beta chains only. Entries are consolidated by CDR3 protein sequence, retaining the most common genes and DNA. These V and J calls rely on TCRdb rather than the paper's analysis. For this sample the table gives 75,000 to 100,000 distinct CDR3 sequences, of which about 66% were detected only once. In total, the top ten clones hold about a sixth of the sample.

RNA was isolated from bulk, unsorted tissue, and RNA quality was assessed with a NanoDrop ND-1000 and an Agilent 2100. The donors were newly diagnosed lung cancer patients admitted for thoracic surgery in China from August to November 2014 who had not received prior chemotherapy. Anyone who had undergone radiotherapy or chemotherapy before, or who had another cancer at the same time, was left out of the study. Surgical tissue pieces of 1-2 cm3 were preserved in RNAlater solution and were kept at -80 degrees C until use. Including the terminal cysteine and phenylalanine, the CDR3 comprises 17 residues. Only CDR3 DNA is held: 51 bases, read in frame from base 1. CDR1 and CDR2 are drawn from the germline V gene: MNHNS, SASEGT. V is reduced by 7 bases and J by 0 bases, leaving a spacing of 22 bases between them.

The V and J genes are TRBV6-1 and TRBJ2-7; a weak D assignment points to TRBD2 (5 bases agree). Sequencing used lung tumor tissue. The origin of this receptor is a man in his 60s with non-small cell lung cancer. The CDR3 has the sequence CASTPVRTGKGSYEQYF. The nucleotide sequence is TGTGCCAGCACCCCAGTTCGGACGGGAAAAGGCTCCTACGAGCAGTACTTC.